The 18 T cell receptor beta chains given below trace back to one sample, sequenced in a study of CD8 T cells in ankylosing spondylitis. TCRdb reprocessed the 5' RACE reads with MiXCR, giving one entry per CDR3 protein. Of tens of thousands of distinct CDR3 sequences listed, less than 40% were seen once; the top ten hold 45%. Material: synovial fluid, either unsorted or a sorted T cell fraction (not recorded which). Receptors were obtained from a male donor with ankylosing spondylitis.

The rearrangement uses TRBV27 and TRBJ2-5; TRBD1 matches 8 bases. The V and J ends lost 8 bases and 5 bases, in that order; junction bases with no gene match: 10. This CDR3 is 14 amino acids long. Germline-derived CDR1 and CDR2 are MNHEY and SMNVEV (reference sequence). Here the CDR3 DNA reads TGTGCCAGCTCCTCGACAGGGGTGTGGGAGACCCAGTACTTC. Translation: CASSSTGVWETQYF.

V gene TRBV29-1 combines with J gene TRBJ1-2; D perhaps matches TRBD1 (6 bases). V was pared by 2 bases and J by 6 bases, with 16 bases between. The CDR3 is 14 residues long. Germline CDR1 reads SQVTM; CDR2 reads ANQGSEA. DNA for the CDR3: TGCAGCGTTGAAACCCTAGATGGGACACATGGCTACACCTTC. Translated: CSVETLDGTHGYTF.

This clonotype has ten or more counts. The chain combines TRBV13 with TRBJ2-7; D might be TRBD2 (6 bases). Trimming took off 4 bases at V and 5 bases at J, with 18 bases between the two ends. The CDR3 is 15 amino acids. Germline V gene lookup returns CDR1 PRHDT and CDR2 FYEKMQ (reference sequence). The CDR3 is CASSSTTGLANEQYF. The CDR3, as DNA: TGTGCCAGCAGCTCAACGACGGGACTCGCCAACGAGCAGTACTTC.

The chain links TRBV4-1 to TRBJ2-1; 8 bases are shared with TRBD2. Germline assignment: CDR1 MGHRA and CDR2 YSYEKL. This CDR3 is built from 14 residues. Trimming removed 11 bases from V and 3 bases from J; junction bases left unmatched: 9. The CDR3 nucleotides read TGCGCCTCCACGCTAGCGGGCCTCTACAATGAGCAGTTCTTC. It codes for CASTLAGLYNEQFF.

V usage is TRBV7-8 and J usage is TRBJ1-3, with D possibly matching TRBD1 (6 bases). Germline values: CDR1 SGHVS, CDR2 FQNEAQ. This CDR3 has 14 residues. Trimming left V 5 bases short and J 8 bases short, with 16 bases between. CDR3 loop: CASSENGQTYTIYF. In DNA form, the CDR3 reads TGTGCCAGCAGCGAGAATGGACAGACATACACCATATATTTT.

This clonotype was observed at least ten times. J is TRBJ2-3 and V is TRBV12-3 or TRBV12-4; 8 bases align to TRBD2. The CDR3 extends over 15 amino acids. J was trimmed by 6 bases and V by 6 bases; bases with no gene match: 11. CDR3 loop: CASRPWTSPVDTQYF. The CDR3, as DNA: TGTGCCAGCAGACCCTGGACTAGCCCAGTGGATACGCAGTATTTT.

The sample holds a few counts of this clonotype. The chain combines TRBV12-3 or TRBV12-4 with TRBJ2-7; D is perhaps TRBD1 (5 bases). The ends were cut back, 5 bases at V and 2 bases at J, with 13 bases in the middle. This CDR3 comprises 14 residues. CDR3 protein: CASSLYDSPYEQYF. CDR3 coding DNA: TGTGCCAGCAGTCTCTATGACAGCCCCTACGAGCAGTACTTC.

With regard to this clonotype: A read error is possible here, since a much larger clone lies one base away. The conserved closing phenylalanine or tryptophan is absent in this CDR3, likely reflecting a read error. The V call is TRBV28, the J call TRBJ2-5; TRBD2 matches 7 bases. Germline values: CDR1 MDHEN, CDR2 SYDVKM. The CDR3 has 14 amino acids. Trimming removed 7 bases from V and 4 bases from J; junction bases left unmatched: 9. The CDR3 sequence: CASTGGREGETQYL. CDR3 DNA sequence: TGTGCCAGCACCGGGGGGAGGGAGGGAGAGACCCAGTACCTC.

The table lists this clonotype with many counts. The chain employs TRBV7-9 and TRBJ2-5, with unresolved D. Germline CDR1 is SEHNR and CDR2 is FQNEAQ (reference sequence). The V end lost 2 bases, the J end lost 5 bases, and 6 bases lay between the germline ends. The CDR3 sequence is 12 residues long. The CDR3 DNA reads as TGTGCCAGCAGCTTACCGATGGAGACCCAGTACTTC. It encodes CASSLPMETQYF.

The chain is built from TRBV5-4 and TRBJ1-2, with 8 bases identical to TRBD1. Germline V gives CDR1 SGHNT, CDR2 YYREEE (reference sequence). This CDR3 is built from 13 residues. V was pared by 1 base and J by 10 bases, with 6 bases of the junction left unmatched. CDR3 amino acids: CASSLSRGLAYTF. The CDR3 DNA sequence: TGTGCCAGCAGCTTGAGCAGGGGGCTGGCCTACACCTTC.

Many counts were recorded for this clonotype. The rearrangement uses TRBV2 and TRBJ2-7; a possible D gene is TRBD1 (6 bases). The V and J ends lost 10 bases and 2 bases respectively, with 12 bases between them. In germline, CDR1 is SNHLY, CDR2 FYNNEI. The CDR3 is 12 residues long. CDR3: CATSGVPYEQYF. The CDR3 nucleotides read TGTGCCACCTCAGGGGTCCCCTACGAGCAGTACTTC. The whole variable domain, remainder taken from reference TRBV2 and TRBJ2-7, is EPEVTQTPSHQVTQMGQEVILRCVPISNHLYFYWYRQILGQKVEFLVSFYNNEISEKSEIFDDQFSVERPDGSNFTLKIRSTKLEDSAMYFCATSGVPYEQYFGPGTRLTVT.

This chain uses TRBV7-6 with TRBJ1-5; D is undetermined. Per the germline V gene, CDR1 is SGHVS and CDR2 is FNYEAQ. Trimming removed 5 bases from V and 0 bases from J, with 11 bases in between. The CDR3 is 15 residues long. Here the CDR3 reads CASSLPSPSNQPQHF. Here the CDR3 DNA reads TGTGCCAGCAGCCTACCTTCCCCTAGCAATCAGCCCCAGCATTTT.

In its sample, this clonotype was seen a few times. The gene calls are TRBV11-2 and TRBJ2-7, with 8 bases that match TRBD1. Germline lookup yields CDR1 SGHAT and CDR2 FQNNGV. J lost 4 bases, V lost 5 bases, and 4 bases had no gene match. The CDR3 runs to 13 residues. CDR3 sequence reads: CASSITGGYEQYV. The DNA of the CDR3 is TGTGCCAGCAGCATAACAGGGGGATACGAGCAGTACGTC.

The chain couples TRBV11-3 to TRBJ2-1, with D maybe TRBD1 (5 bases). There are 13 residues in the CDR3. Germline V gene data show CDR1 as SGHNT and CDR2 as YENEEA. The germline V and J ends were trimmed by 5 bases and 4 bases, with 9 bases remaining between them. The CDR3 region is CASSPDSYNEQFF. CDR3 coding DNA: TGTGCCAGCAGCCCCGACAGTTACAATGAGCAGTTCTTC.

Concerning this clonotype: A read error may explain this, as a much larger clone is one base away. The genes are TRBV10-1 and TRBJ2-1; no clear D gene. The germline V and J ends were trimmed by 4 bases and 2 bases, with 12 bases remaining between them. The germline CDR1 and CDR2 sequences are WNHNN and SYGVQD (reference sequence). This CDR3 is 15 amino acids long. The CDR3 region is CASSANKVTYNEQFF. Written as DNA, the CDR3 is TGCGCCAGCAGTGCTAACAAGGTTACCTACAATGAGCAGTTCTTC.

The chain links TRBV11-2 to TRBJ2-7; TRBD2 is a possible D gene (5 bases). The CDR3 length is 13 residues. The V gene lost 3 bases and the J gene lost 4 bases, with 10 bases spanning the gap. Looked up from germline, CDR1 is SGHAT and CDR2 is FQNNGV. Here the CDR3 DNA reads TGTGCCAGCAGCTTTTCACTAGATTACGAGCAGTACGTC. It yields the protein CASSFSLDYEQYV.

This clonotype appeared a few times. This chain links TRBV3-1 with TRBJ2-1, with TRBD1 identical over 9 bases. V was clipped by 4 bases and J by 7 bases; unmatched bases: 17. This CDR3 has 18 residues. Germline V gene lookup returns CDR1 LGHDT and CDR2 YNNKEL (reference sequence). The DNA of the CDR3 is TGTGCCAGCAGCCTAGGACAGGGGACGCGACTTTCCCGAAATGAGCAGTTCTTC. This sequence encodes CASSLGQGTRLSRNEQFF.

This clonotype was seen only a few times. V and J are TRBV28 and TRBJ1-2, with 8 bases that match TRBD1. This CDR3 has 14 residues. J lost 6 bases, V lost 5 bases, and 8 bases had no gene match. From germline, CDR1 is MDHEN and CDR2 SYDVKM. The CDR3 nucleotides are TGTGCCAGCAGTACCCAGACAGGGGTCCATGGCTACACCTTC. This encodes CASSTQTGVHGYTF.